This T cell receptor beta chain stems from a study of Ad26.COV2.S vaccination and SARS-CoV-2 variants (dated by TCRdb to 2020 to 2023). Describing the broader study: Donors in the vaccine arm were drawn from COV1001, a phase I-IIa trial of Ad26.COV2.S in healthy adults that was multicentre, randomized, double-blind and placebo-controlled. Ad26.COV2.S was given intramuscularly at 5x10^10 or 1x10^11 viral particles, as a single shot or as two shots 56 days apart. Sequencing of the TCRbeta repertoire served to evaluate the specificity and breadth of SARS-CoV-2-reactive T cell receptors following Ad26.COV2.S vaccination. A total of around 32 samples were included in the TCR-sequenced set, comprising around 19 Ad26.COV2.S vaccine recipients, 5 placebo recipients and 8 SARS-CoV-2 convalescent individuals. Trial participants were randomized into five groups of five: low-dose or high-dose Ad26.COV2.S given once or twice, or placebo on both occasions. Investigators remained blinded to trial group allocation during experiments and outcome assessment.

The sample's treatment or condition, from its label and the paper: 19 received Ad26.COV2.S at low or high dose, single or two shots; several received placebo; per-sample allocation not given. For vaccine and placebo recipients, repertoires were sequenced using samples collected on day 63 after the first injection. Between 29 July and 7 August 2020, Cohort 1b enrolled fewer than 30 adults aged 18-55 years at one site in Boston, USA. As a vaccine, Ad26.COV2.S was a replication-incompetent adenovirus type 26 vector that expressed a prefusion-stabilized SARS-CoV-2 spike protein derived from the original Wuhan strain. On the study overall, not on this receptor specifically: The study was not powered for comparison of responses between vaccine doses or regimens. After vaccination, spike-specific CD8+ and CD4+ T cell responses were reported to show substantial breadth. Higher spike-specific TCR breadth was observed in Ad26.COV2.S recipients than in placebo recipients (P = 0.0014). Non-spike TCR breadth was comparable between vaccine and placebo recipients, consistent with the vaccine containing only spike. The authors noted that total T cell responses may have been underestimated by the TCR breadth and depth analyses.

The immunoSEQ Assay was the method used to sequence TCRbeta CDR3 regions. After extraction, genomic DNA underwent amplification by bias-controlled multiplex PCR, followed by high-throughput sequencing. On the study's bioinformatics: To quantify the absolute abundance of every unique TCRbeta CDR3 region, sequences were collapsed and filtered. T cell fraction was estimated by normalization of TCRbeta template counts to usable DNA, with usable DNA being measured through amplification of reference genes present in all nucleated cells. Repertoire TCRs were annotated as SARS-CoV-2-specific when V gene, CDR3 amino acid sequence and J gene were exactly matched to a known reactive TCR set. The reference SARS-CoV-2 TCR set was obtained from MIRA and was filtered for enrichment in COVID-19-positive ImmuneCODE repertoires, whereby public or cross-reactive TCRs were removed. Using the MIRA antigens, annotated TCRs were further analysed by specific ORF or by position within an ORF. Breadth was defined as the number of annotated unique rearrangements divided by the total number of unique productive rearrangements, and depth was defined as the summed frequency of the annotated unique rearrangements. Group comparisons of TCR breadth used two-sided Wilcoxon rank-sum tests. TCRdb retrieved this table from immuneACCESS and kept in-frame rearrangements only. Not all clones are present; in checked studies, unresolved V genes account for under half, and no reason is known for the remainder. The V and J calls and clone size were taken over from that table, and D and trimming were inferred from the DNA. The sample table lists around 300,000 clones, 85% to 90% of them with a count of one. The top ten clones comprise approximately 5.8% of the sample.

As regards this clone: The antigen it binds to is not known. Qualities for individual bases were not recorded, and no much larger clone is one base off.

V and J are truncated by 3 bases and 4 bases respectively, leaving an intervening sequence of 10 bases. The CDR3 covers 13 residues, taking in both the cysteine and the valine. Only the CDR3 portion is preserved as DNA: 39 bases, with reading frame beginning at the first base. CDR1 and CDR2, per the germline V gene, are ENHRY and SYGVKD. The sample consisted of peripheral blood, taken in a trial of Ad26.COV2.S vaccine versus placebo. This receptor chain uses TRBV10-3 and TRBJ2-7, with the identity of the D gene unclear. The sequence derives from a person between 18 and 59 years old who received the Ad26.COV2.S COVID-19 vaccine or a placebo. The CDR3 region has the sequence CAISEGLTYEQYV. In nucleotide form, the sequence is TGTGCCATCAGTGAAGGTCTGACTTACGAGCAGTACGTC.